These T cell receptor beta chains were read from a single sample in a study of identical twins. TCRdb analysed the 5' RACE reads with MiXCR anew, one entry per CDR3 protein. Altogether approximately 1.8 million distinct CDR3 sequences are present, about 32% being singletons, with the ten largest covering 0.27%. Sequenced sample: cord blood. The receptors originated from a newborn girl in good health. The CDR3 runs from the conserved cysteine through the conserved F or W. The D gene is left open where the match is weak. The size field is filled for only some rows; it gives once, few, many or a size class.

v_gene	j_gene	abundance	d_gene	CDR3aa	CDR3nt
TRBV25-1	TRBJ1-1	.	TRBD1	CASSRDREFTEAFF	TGTGCCAGCAGTCGGGACAGGGAATTCACTGAAGCTTTCTTT
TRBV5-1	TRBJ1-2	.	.	CASSPQTEYNYGYTF	TGCGCCAGCAGCCCCCAGACAGAGTACAACTATGGCTACACCTTC
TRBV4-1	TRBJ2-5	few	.	CASSQVNPLFQETQYF	TGCGCCAGCAGCCAAGTCAACCCCCTCTTCCAAGAGACCCAGTACTTC
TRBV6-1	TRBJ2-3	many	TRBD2	CASTPTSGRATDTQYF	TGTGCCAGCACCCCAACTAGCGGGAGAGCCACAGATACGCAGTATTTT
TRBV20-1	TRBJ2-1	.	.	CSDGPKKDEQFF	TGCAGTGATGGGCCAAAAAAAGATGAGCAGTTCTTC
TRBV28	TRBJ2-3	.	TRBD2	CASSPRGGVRSWRSNAQYF	TGTGCCAGCAGTCCCCGGGGGGGGGTTCGTTCTTGGAGATCCAATGCGCAGTATTTT
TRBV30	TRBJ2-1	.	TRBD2	CAWSGLAGYPNNEQFF	TGTGCCTGGAGTGGACTAGCGGGGTACCCCAACAATGAGCAGTTCTTC
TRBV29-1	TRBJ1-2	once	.	CSVESETGYGYTF	TGCAGCGTTGAGTCGGAGACAGGCTATGGCTACACCTTC
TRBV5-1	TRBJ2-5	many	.	CASSSRETQYF	TGTGCCAGCAGTTCGAGGGAGACCCAGTACTTC
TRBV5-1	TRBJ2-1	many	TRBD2	CASSLTSGTYNEQFF	TGTGCCAGCAGCTTGACTAGCGGGACCTACAATGAGCAGTTCTTC
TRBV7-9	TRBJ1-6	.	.	CASSSPGYGNSPLHF	TGTGCCAGCAGCTCTCCAGGGTATGGCAATTCACCCCTCCACTTT
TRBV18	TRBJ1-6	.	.	CASSPPQGNRTSYNSPLHF	TGTGCCAGCTCGCCTCCCCAGGGGAATCGGACCTCCTATAATTCACCTCTCCACTTT
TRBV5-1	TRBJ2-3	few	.	CASSEGHTDTQYF	TGCGCCAGCAGCGAAGGCCACACAGATACGCAGTATTTT
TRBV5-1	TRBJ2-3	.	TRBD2	CASSITSGGPRDTQYF	TGCGCCAGCAGCATTACTAGCGGGGGGCCCCGAGATACGCAGTATTTT
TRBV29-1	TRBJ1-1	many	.	CSVAAVPNTEAFF	TGCAGCGTTGCAGCTGTTCCGAACACTGAAGCTTTCTTT
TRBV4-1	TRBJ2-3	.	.	CASSQVEGGRYTDTQYF	TGCGCCAGCAGCCAGGTGGAGGGTGGCCGGTACACAGATACGCAGTATTTT
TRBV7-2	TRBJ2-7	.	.	CASSFRPGLLSYEQYF	TGTGCCAGCAGCTTTCGGCCGGGACTGCTATCCTACGAGCAGTACTTC
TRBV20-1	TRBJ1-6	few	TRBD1	CSARTGFPSPLHF	TGCAGTGCTAGGACAGGGTTCCCATCACCCCTCCACTTT
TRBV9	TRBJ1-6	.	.	CASSVAGGIASPLHF	TGTGCCAGCAGCGTAGCAGGCGGGATTGCATCACCCCTCCACTTT
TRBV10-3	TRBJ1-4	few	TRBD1	CAISERAGQEKLFF	TGTGCCATCAGTGAGAGAGCGGGACAGGAAAAACTGTTTTTT
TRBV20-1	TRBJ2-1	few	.	CSARRRLNEQFF	TGCAGTGCTAGGCGCAGACTAAATGAGCAGTTCTTC
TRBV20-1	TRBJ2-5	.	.	CSAPSGSWYQETQYF	TGCAGTGCTCCCTCCGGGTCTTGGTACCAAGAGACCCAGTACTTC
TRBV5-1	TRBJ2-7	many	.	CASSSDRSYEQYF	TGTGCCAGCAGTTCTGACAGGTCCTACGAGCAGTACTTC
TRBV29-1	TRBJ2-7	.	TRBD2	CSVELAGVYEQYF	TGCAGCGTTGAACTAGCGGGAGTGTACGAGCAGTACTTC
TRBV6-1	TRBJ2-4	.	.	CASSETAGGKNIQYF	TGTGCCAGCAGTGAAACAGCGGGCGGCAAAAACATTCAGTACTTC
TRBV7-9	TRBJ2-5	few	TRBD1	CASSLRQGMETQYF	TGTGCCAGCAGCTTAAGACAGGGAATGGAGACCCAGTACTTC
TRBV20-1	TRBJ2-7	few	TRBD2	CSALEGLPSYEQYF	TGCAGTGCTCTAGAGGGACTACCATCCTACGAGCAGTACTTC
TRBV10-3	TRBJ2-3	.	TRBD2	CAIAGTRETDTQYF	TGTGCCATCGCCGGGACTAGGGAGACAGATACGCAGTATTTT
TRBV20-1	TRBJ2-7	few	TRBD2	CSARNPGQRGYF	TGCAGTGCTCGAAACCCGGGGCAGCGGGGGTACTTC
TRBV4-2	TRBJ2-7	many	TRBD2	CASSQDIKLGGLEQYF	TGTGCCAGCAGCCAAGATATTAAGCTGGGGGGGTTGGAGCAGTACTTC
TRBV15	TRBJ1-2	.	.	CATAPVFVGGYTF	TGTGCCACCGCCCCCGTTTTCGTTGGTGGCTACACCTTC
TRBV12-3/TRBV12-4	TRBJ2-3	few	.	CASSSGPAAQYF	TGTGCCAGCAGCTCGGGCCCAGCTGCGCAGTATTTT
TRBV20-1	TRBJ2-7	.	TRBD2	CSASGLAGLPSYNEQYF	TGCAGTGCTAGTGGACTAGCGGGCCTTCCCTCCTACAATGAGCAGTACTTC